A single sample gave rise to the 15 T cell receptor beta chains below, sequenced in a study of blood T cell repertoires in COVID-19. Libraries were prepared by immunoSEQ multiplex PCR; TCRdb keeps only in-frame clonotypes and omits some of them. The sample holds a few hundred thousand clones, 70% to 90% seen once. The specimen was PBMCs or T cells enriched from blood (not recorded which). Source of these receptors: a woman in her 50s who had been exposed to COVID-19.

V and J are TRBV5-1 and TRBJ1-2; 10 bases are a match to TRBD1. Germline V gene sequence: CDR1 SGHRS, CDR2 YFSETQ. The CDR3 is made up of 14 amino acids. J gave up 6 bases and V 0 bases, and 2 bases lay outside the gene matches. Written as DNA, the CDR3 is TGCGCCAGCAGCTTGGACGGACAGGGGGATGGCTACACCTTC. It translates to CASSLDGQGDGYTF.

A single count supports this clone. V usage is TRBV5-1 and J usage is TRBJ1-2, with 9 bases identical to TRBD1. This CDR3 has 14 amino acids. V trimming: 4 bases; J trimming: 5 bases; junction bases outside the gene matches: 6. Per the germline V gene, CDR1 is SGHRS and CDR2 is YFSETQ. In DNA form, the CDR3 reads TGCGCCAGCAGCACCGACAGGGGGGATTATGGCTACACCTTC. This translates into CASSTDRGDYGYTF.

The V and J genes are TRBV4-1 and TRBJ1-1; D is ambiguous. With 0 bases removed from V and 10 bases from J, the gap between germline ends came to 9 bases. The CDR3 consists of 12 residues. The V gene's germline CDR1 is MGHRA and CDR2 YSYEKL. CDR3 DNA sequence: TGCGCCAGCAGCCAAGAGGCCAGTGGAGCTTTCTTT. Encoded protein: CASSQEASGAFF.

This clone was recorded once. The genes are TRBV19 and TRBJ1-1; the D is unclear. Germline V gives CDR1 LNHDA, CDR2 SQIVND (reference sequence). Trimming took off 1 base at V and 1 base at J, with 7 bases between the two ends. The CDR3 length is 14 residues. The CDR3 DNA is TGTGCCAGTAGTATAGCGGGAAAGAACACTGAAGCTTTCTTT. Its protein product is CASSIAGKNTEAFF.

This sequence joins TRBV5-1 and TRBJ1-3, with D perhaps matching TRBD1 (6 bases). Trimming left V 2 bases short and J 2 bases short, with 17 bases between. The germline gives CDR1 SGHRS, CDR2 YFSETQ. CDR3 length: 17 residues. CDR3 sequence: CASSFERFRGTGNTIYF. The CDR3 bases are TGCGCCAGCAGCTTCGAAAGGTTCAGGGGAACTGGAAACACCATATATTTT.

The chain's CDR3 is CASSVGSGTQYF. In DNA form, the CDR3 reads TGTGCCAGCAGCGTAGGCTCGGGGACCCAGTACTTC. The genes are TRBV9 and TRBJ2-5, with D hard to call. CDR1 is SGDLS, CDR2 YYNGEE, per germline. This CDR3 is 12 amino acids long. V was clipped by 0 bases and J by 7 bases, with 7 bases between them.

The rearrangement joins TRBV6-5 to TRBJ2-3; weak D call: TRBD2 (6 bases). The CDR3 runs to 15 residues. CDR1 and CDR2 from the germline V gene are MNHEY and SVGAGI. V dropped 7 bases and J dropped 2 bases, with 16 bases sitting between them. CDR3 protein: CASTVGGEPTDTQYF. CDR3 DNA: TGTGCCAGCACAGTGGGCGGGGAGCCCACAGATACGCAGTATTTT.

V usage is TRBV29-1 and J usage is TRBJ1-1; 8 bases line up with TRBD1. Germline CDR1 is SQVTM and CDR2 is ANQGSEA. V shed 3 bases and J 8 bases; nucleotides not matched to a gene: 5. This CDR3 is built from 12 residues. CDR3 coding DNA: TGCAGCGTTGAGGGGACAGGCCAAGAAGCTTTCTTT. Translated, it gives CSVEGTGQEAFF.

This clone was found once. The rearrangement links TRBV19 to TRBJ1-5; a weak D match, TRBD1 (5 bases). V dropped 3 bases and J dropped 0 bases, with 18 bases sitting between them. Germline V lookup: CDR1 LNHDA, CDR2 SQIVND (reference sequence). This CDR3 contains 18 residues. The CDR3 loop reads CASSIIGAGRYSNQPQHF. The CDR3 coding sequence is TGTGCCAGTAGTATCATCGGGGCGGGGAGATATAGCAATCAGCCCCAGCATTTT.

Comment on this clone: This sample includes further DNA sequences coding for the same CDR3. The chain joins TRBV27 to TRBJ1-1; D might be TRBD1 (6 bases). The V end lost 4 bases, the J end lost 8 bases, and 11 bases lay between the germline ends. Germline lookup yields CDR1 MNHEY and CDR2 SMNVEV (reference sequence). CDR3 length: 12 residues. The CDR3 protein is CASSSVTGEAFF. CDR3 nucleotide sequence: TGTGCCAGCAGTTCGGTGACAGGAGAAGCTTTCTTT.

V gene TRBV18 combines with J gene TRBJ1-5; 10 bases match TRBD1. Losses at the gene ends were 6 bases for V and 12 bases for J; bases not matched to a gene: 8. CDR3 length: 13 amino acids. Germline CDR1 reads KGHSH; CDR2 reads LQKENI. The DNA of the CDR3 is TGTGCCAGCTCGCCGGGACAGGGGCCTATCCAGCATTTT. It yields the protein CASSPGQGPIQHF.

Written as DNA, the CDR3 is TGTGCTAGTGGTCCTGGACAGGGGAGGGGACGGGATTCACCCCTCCACTTT. Residues: CASGPGQGRGRDSPLHF. The chain has TRBV12-5 and TRBJ1-6, with 9 nucleotides matching TRBD1. Germline CDR1 reads LGHNT; CDR2 reads FRNRAP. The CDR3 length is 17 residues. J lost 8 bases, V lost 5 bases, and 13 bases had no gene match.

The chain joins TRBV5-1 to TRBJ1-2, with a weak D call TRBD1 (6 bases). V was cut by 4 bases and J by 2 bases, with 18 bases left in between. Germline V gene sequence: CDR1 SGHRS, CDR2 YFSETQ. The CDR3 totals 16 residues. CDR3 nucleotides: TGCGCCAGCAGCGTGACCCGGGACACCGGAAACTATGGCTACACCTTC. Its protein product is CASSVTRDTGNYGYTF.

The chain uses TRBV19 and TRBJ1-1; TRBD1 matches 10 bases. The V gene's germline CDR1 is LNHDA and CDR2 SQIVND (reference sequence). The J segment lost 5 bases and the V segment lost 10 bases, leaving 10 bases of the junction unmatched. The CDR3 runs 14 residues. For the CDR3, the DNA is TGTGCCACCGTCTCGACAGGGGGCTTTACTGAAGCTTTCTTT. It yields the protein CATVSTGGFTEAFF.

This clone was picked up a small number of times. This sequence joins TRBV5-1 and TRBJ1-1; perhaps TRBD1 as D (6 bases). The V gene lost 4 bases and the J gene lost 1 base, with 11 bases spanning the gap. CDR1 SGHRS and CDR2 YFSETQ come from the germline V gene. CDR3 length: 14 amino acids. In DNA, the CDR3 is TGCGCCAGCAGCACGGGACACCCGAACACTGAAGCTTTCTTT. Amino acid sequence: CASSTGHPNTEAFF.